The rows below give T cell receptor beta chains drawn from one sample of a study of PD-L1 blockade in urothelial cancer. Produced via immunoSEQ multiplex PCR; TCRdb's table is partial and in-frame only. The repertoire holds 95,000 to 150,000 clones, with about 82% as singletons. The sample consisted of PBMCs, taken around atezolizumab (anti-PD-L1) treatment. These receptor sequences come from a man aged 45-65 years with urothelial cancer. Each CDR3 is given with its conserved first and last residue. A D gene is named only where the DNA matches it firmly. Where a row states a size, it is once, few, many or the class of an expanded clone; other rows omit it.

abundance: NA
v_gene: TRBV27
d_gene: TRBD1
j_gene: TRBJ1-5
CDR3aa: CASSPEDRVDQPQHF
CDR3nt: TGTGCCAGCAGTCCAGAGGACAGGGTGGATCAGCCCCAGCATTTT

abundance: NA
v_gene: TRBV4-1
d_gene: TRBD2
j_gene: TRBJ2-2
CDR3aa: CASSQGRTSGRAAGELFF
CDR3nt: TGCGCCAGCAGCCAAGGTAGAACTAGCGGGAGGGCCGCCGGGGAGCTGTTTTTT

abundance: NA
v_gene: TRBV28
d_gene: TRBD1
j_gene: TRBJ1-2
CDR3aa: CASSTYRGRVGYGYTF
CDR3nt: TGTGCCAGCAGTACCTACAGGGGGCGGGTAGGCTATGGCTACACCTTC

abundance: NA
v_gene: TRBV7-2
d_gene: NA
j_gene: TRBJ1-4
CDR3aa: CASSSRSNEKLFF
CDR3nt: TGTGCCAGCAGCTCTCGGTCAAATGAAAAACTGTTTTTT

abundance: NA
v_gene: TRBV29-1
d_gene: TRBD1
j_gene: TRBJ1-2
CDR3aa: CSVPGQGGETNYGYTF
CDR3nt: TGCAGCGTTCCCGGACAGGGAGGCGAAACTAACTATGGCTACACCTTC

abundance: NA
v_gene: TRBV7-2
d_gene: NA
j_gene: TRBJ2-7
CDR3aa: CASSLGPGAYEQYF
CDR3nt: TGTGCCAGCAGCTTAGGACCGGGAGCCTACGAGCAGTACTTC

abundance: few
v_gene: TRBV19
d_gene: NA
j_gene: TRBJ1-1
CDR3aa: CASRAVASNTEAFF
CDR3nt: TGTGCCAGTAGAGCGGTTGCCTCGAACACTGAAGCTTTCTTT

abundance: few
v_gene: TRBV7-8
d_gene: NA
j_gene: TRBJ1-1
CDR3aa: CASTKAAGTTNTEAFF
CDR3nt: TGTGCCAGCACTAAAGCTGCCGGGACAACGAACACTGAAGCTTTCTTT

abundance: NA
v_gene: TRBV7-6
d_gene: NA
j_gene: TRBJ2-1
CDR3aa: CASSLEGTLSSNEQFF
CDR3nt: TGTGCCAGCAGCTTAGAAGGGACTCTCTCCTCCAATGAGCAGTTCTTC

abundance: NA
v_gene: TRBV5-6
d_gene: NA
j_gene: TRBJ1-5
CDR3aa: CASSFQYSNQPQHF
CDR3nt: TGTGCCAGCAGCTTTCAGTATAGCAATCAGCCCCAGCATTTT

abundance: NA
v_gene: TRBV6-5
d_gene: NA
j_gene: TRBJ2-7
CDR3aa: CASSLRQSYEQYF
CDR3nt: TGTGCCAGCAGTCTTAGACAAAGCTACGAGCAGTACTTC

abundance: NA
v_gene: TRBV11-3
d_gene: NA
j_gene: TRBJ1-1
CDR3aa: CASSLPGATEAFF
CDR3nt: TGTGCCAGCAGCTTACCAGGGGCCACTGAAGCTTTCTTT

abundance: once
v_gene: TRBV14
d_gene: TRBD2
j_gene: TRBJ2-1
CDR3aa: CASSQRRTSSYNEQFF
CDR3nt: TGTGCCAGCAGCCAGAGAAGGACTAGTTCCTACAATGAGCAGTTCTTC

abundance: NA
v_gene: TRBV5-6
d_gene: TRBD2
j_gene: TRBJ2-7
CDR3aa: CASSPRWLAGEQYF
CDR3nt: TGTGCCAGCAGTCCTCGATGGCTAGCGGGCGAGCAGTACTTC

abundance: NA
v_gene: TRBV6-5
d_gene: NA
j_gene: TRBJ2-4
CDR3aa: CASSGRGYIQYF
CDR3nt: TGTGCCAGCAGCGGCAGGGGTTACATTCAGTACTTC

abundance: few
v_gene: TRBV19
d_gene: TRBD1
j_gene: TRBJ2-1
CDR3aa: CASSRTGFTYNEQFF
CDR3nt: TGTGCCAGTAGTAGGACAGGGTTTACCTACAATGAGCAGTTCTTC

abundance: NA
v_gene: TRBV5-1
d_gene: TRBD1
j_gene: TRBJ2-3
CDR3aa: CASSEQRDSLTDTQYF
CDR3nt: TGCGCCAGCAGCGAACAACGGGACAGCCTGACAGATACGCAGTATTTT

abundance: few
v_gene: TRBV9
d_gene: NA
j_gene: TRBJ2-2
CDR3aa: CASSVGGGELFF
CDR3nt: TGTGCCAGCAGCGTAGGAGGTGGGGAGCTGTTTTTT

abundance: NA
v_gene: TRBV7-8
d_gene: NA
j_gene: TRBJ2-3
CDR3aa: CASRRRGNTADTQYF
CDR3nt: TGTGCCAGCAGACGAAGGGGTAACACAGCAGATACGCAGTATTTT

abundance: NA
v_gene: TRBV9
d_gene: TRBD2
j_gene: TRBJ2-3
CDR3aa: CASREGGPGTDTQYF
CDR3nt: TGTGCCAGCAGGGAGGGAGGGCCGGGCACAGATACGCAGTATTTT

abundance: NA
v_gene: TRBV4-2
d_gene: TRBD2
j_gene: TRBJ2-6
CDR3aa: CASSPDSGGRSGANVLTF
CDR3nt: TGTGCCAGCAGCCCAGATAGCGGGGGACGCTCTGGGGCCAACGTCCTGACTTTC

abundance: NA
v_gene: TRBV7-2
d_gene: NA
j_gene: TRBJ2-7
CDR3aa: CASSYLTYEQYF
CDR3nt: TGTGCCAGCAGCTACTTAACCTACGAGCAGTACTTC

abundance: once
v_gene: TRBV7-2
d_gene: TRBD1
j_gene: TRBJ1-5
CDR3aa: CASSLGQGYQPQHF
CDR3nt: TGTGCCAGCAGCCTAGGACAGGGCTATCAGCCCCAGCATTTT

abundance: NA
v_gene: TRBV11-2
d_gene: NA
j_gene: TRBJ1-1
CDR3aa: CASSLDSPGVNTEAFF
CDR3nt: TGTGCCAGCAGCTTAGATTCCCCCGGGGTTAACACTGAAGCTTTCTTT

abundance: few
v_gene: TRBV7-9
d_gene: NA
j_gene: TRBJ1-1
CDR3aa: CASSLGLPGAFF
CDR3nt: TGTGCCAGCAGCTTGGGGCTCCCTGGAGCTTTCTTT

abundance: NA
v_gene: TRBV7-2
d_gene: TRBD2
j_gene: TRBJ2-7
CDR3aa: CASSSWTSGRGVYEQYF
CDR3nt: TGTGCCAGCAGCTCCTGGACTAGCGGGAGAGGGGTCTACGAGCAGTACTTC

abundance: few
v_gene: TRBV9
d_gene: TRBD1
j_gene: TRBJ2-2
CDR3aa: CASSTRDRGAGELFF
CDR3nt: TGTGCCAGCAGCACAAGGGACAGGGGCGCCGGGGAGCTGTTTTTT

abundance: NA
v_gene: TRBV23-1
d_gene: NA
j_gene: TRBJ1-1
CDR3aa: CASNQRRIYTEAFF
CDR3nt: TGCGCCAGCAACCAGAGGAGGATATACACTGAAGCTTTCTTT

abundance: NA
v_gene: TRBV15
d_gene: NA
j_gene: TRBJ2-5
CDR3aa: CATRGQSGTQYF
CDR3nt: TGTGCCACCAGAGGACAGTCCGGGACCCAGTACTTC

abundance: NA
v_gene: TRBV28
d_gene: NA
j_gene: TRBJ1-2
CDR3aa: CASRVWAGYTF
CDR3nt: TGTGCCAGCAGGGTCTGGGCGGGCTACACCTTC

abundance: NA
v_gene: TRBV5-4
d_gene: NA
j_gene: TRBJ1-2
CDR3aa: CASSLEGAYGYTF
CDR3nt: TGTGCCAGCAGCTTGGAAGGGGCCTATGGCTACACCTTC

abundance: NA
v_gene: TRBV5-6
d_gene: TRBD1
j_gene: TRBJ2-1
CDR3aa: CASSLGARDRGYNEQFF
CDR3nt: TGTGCCAGCAGCTTGGGGGCCCGGGACAGGGGTTACAATGAGCAGTTCTTC

abundance: NA
v_gene: TRBV7-3
d_gene: TRBD2
j_gene: TRBJ2-2
CDR3aa: CASSLWGLANTGELFF
CDR3nt: TGTGCCAGCAGCTTATGGGGACTAGCGAACACCGGGGAGCTGTTTTTT

abundance: once
v_gene: TRBV11-2
d_gene: TRBD1
j_gene: TRBJ1-4
CDR3aa: CASSSHGTGVTNEKLFF
CDR3nt: TGTGCCAGCAGCTCACACGGGACAGGGGTAACTAATGAAAAACTGTTTTTT

abundance: NA
v_gene: TRBV6-1
d_gene: NA
j_gene: TRBJ2-5
CDR3aa: CASRRALAETQYF
CDR3nt: TGTGCCAGCAGGAGGGCCCTTGCTGAGACCCAGTACTTC

abundance: NA
v_gene: TRBV5-5
d_gene: NA
j_gene: TRBJ1-2
CDR3aa: CASSLDGARLYGYTF
CDR3nt: TGTGCCAGCAGCTTGGATGGGGCTAGATTATATGGCTACACCTTC

abundance: NA
v_gene: TRBV13
d_gene: NA
j_gene: TRBJ2-7
CDR3aa: CASSFYFSYEQYF
CDR3nt: TGTGCCAGCAGCTTTTACTTCTCCTACGAGCAGTACTTC